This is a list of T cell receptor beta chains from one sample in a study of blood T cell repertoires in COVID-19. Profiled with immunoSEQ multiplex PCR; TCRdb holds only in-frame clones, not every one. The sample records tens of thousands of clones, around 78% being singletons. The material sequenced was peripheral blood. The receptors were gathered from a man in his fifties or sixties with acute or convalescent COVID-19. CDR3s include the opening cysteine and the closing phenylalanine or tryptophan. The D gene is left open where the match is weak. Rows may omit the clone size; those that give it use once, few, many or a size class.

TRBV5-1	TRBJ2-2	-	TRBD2	TGCGCCAGCAGCTTAAGCGGGAGATCCACCGGGGAGCTGTTTTTT	CASSLSGRSTGELFF
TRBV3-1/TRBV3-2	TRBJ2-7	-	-	TGTGCCTGCAGCCATGATACGGGAAACGGCCCGATCGAGCAGTACTTC	CACSHDTGNGPIEQYF
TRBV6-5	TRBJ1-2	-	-	TGTGCCAGCAGGGCTTTGACAGCTAACTATGGCTACACCTTC	CASRALTANYGYTF
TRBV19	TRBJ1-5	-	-	TGTGCCAGTCTCCCGGGACAAAGGTGGTTGGGGAGCAATCAGCCCCAGCATTTT	CASLPGQRWLGSNQPQHF
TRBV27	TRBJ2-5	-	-	TGTGCCAGCAGTTTACTCCAGGGTGGGGAGACCCAGTACTTC	CASSLLQGGETQYF
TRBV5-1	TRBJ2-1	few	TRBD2	TGCGCCAGCAGCTTCCAACCGGGGGGGACAAGAGCGGATGCTGTCTACAATGAGCAGTTCTTC	CASSFQPGGTRADAVYNEQFF
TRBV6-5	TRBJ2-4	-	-	TGTGCCAGCAGTCCCCACGGCGGGGTAAACATTCAGTACTTC	CASSPHGGVNIQYF
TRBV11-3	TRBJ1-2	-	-	TGTGCCAGCAGCCTCGACTTTCTCCGTGGCTACACCTTC	CASSLDFLRGYTF
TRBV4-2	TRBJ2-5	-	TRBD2	TGTGCCAGCAGAAAACTAGCGGACCTTCAAGAGACCCAGTACTTC	CASRKLADLQETQYF
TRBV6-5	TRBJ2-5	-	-	TGTGCCAGCAGTTACTTGGCGACACAAGCGACCCAGTACTTC	CASSYLATQATQYF
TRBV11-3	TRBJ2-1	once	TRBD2	TGTGCCAGCAGCTCCCCGACTAGCGGAGGAGACAATGAGCAGTTCTTC	CASSSPTSGGDNEQFF
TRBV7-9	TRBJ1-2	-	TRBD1	TGTGCCAGCAGCCCGGACAGGGACTCCTATGGCTACACCTTC	CASSPDRDSYGYTF
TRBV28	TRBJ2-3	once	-	TGTGCCAGCAGCCCTACGTCGGTAGGACAACCGTATTTT	CASSPTSVGQPYF
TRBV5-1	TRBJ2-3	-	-	TGCGCCAGCAGCTTGGAAAGGACATTAACAGATACGCAGTATTTT	CASSLERTLTDTQYF
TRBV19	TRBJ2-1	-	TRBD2	TGTGCCAGTAGTATCCGCGCGGGAGGGCCCGATGAGCAGTTCTTC	CASSIRAGGPDEQFF
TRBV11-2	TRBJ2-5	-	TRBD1	TGTGCCAGCAGAGACAGGGGGGGCAGGGCAGAGACCCAGTACTTC	CASRDRGGRAETQYF
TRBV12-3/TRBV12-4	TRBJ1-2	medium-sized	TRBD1	TGTGCCAGCGGAAGGGGGCTAGGTGGCTACACCTTC	CASGRGLGGYTF